This T cell receptor beta chain stems from a study of CD8+CD57+ T cells in acquired aplastic anemia. Overall study context: On average, sorted CD4+ and CD8+ cells gave 3.2 ug of DNA. An average of about 10.8 million reads for CD4+ cells was obtained from healthy donors.

Using genomic DNA as the template, TCR beta VDJ and CDR3 profiling was carried out. TCRdb called the reads again in MiXCR, with one record for every CDR3 protein. The table lists hundreds of thousands of distinct CDR3 sequences, about two thirds of them singletons. The V gene's germline CDR1 is KGHDR and CDR2 SFDVKD. V was trimmed by 3 bases and J by 0 bases, leaving 9 bases between them. This CDR3 has 15 amino acids. Sample: sorted CD4+, CD8+, or CD8+CD57+ T cells (not recorded which) from PBMCs. The J gene is TRBJ2-3, the V gene TRBV24-1; D not certain. The receptor was derived from a human donor in good health, serving as a control. CDR3 DNA: TGTGCCACCAGTGATGCCGACACAAGCACAGATACGCAGTATTTT. Its translation is CATSDADTSTDTQYF.